The present T cell receptor (beta chain) was sequenced within a study of cytomegalovirus exposure and HLA in healthy donors. Study-level results: A few V segments could not be told apart, such as TRBV6-2 and TRBV6-3, and were left out.

This clone was recorded a few times. Its antigen is unidentified. This PCR relied on a set of 60 Vbeta primers and 13 Jbeta primers. Assay: immunoSEQ multiplex PCR; the TCRdb copy retains only in-frame clones and omits some. The data show 110,000 or so clones, over 65% seen once. This CDR3 has 16 amino acids. With 0 bases removed from V and 4 bases from J, the gap between germline ends came to 15 bases. The germline V gene has CDR1 LNHDA and CDR2 SQIVND (reference sequence). The source material was PBMCs. The chain recombines TRBV19 with TRBJ2-5; weak D call: TRBD1 (6 bases). This sequence was found in a woman aged 25 to 45 in good health and CMV-seropositive. CDR3 amino acids: CASSIENRVPGETQYF. CDR3 DNA sequence: TGTGCCAGTAGTATAGAAAACAGGGTTCCTGGAGAGACCCAGTACTTC. Supplemented by reference TRBV19 and TRBJ2-5, the full variable domain reads DGGITQSPKYLFRKEGQNVTLSCEQNLNHDAMYWYRQDPGQGLRLIYYSQIVNDFQKGDIAEGYSVSREKKESFPLTVTSAQKNPTAFYLCASSIENRVPGETQYFGPGTRLLVL.